Listed below are T cell receptor beta chains from one sample, sequenced in a study of cytomegalovirus exposure and HLA in healthy donors. TCRdb keeps only in-frame clones here, not all; method: immunoSEQ multiplex PCR. The sample yields 110,000 to 150,000 clones, approximately 82% seen once. Sequencing was carried out using PBMCs. These receptors originate from a woman aged 55-69 years in good health and CMV-seropositive. Each CDR3 is given with its conserved first and last residue. The D gene is left open where the match is weak.

cdr3_length,d_call,v_call,j_call,cdr3_nt,cdr3_aa
20,TRBD2,TRBV4-3,TRBJ2-3,TGCGCCAGCAGCCAAGTGGCCTTAGGCGGACTAGCGAGTTACACAGATACGCAGTATTTT,CASSQVALGGLASYTDTQYF
13,TRBD2,TRBV28,TRBJ2-5,TGTGCCAGCAGTTGGCGGGAGTTCGAGACCCAGTACTTC,CASSWREFETQYF
15,-,TRBV28,TRBJ1-2,TGTGCCAGCAGATTTATTCTCGGACATAACTATGGCTACACCTTC,CASRFILGHNYGYTF
15,TRBD1,TRBV28,TRBJ1-1,TGTGCCAGCCCCCCCAGCAGGGGGCCGGCCACTGAAGCTTTCTTT,CASPPSRGPATEAFF
13,TRBD2,TRBV4-3,TRBJ2-5,TGCGCCAGCAGCCAAGAGGGGGGGGAGACCCAGTACTTC,CASSQEGGETQYF
16,TRBD1,TRBV5-1,TRBJ2-7,TGCGCCAGCAGCTTACAGACAGGGGGCAGTTCCTACGAGCAGTACTTC,CASSLQTGGSSYEQYF
13,-,TRBV6-5,TRBJ2-1,TGTGCCAGCAGCCCCAATAGGGGCAATGAGCAGTTCTTC,CASSPNRGNEQFF
16,-,TRBV11-3,TRBJ2-5,TGTGCCAGCAGCTACACCTTAGCAGGGAACCAAGAGACCCAGTACTTC,CASSYTLAGNQETQYF
15,TRBD2,TRBV5-1,TRBJ2-1,TGCGCCAGCAGCGCAGTAGCGGGAGGGCCGGTTGAGCAGTTCTTC,CASSAVAGGPVEQFF
15,-,TRBV19,TRBJ2-1,TGTGCCAGTATGGGCGGGCCATCAAACTACAATGAGCAGTTCTTC,CASMGGPSNYNEQFF